This T cell receptor (beta chain) appears in the sequencing data of a study of blood T cells in healthy people across ages (dated by TCRdb to the mid-2010s). General notes on the study: Template switching captured roughly one uniquely barcoded TCR beta cDNA molecule per two T cells in model experiments. Age-related changes in TCR beta repertoire diversity were measured in the study by deep sequencing normalized with unique cDNA molecular identifiers. For two donors (one aged 18 to 29 and one aged 80 or older), the study analyzed two additional independent replicas of 1 million unique cDNA reads from the same blood draw. The donors were split into four age groups: young (average about 16 years), middle-aged (about 40), aged (roughly 60) and long-lived (over 75).

What the authors observed across the whole study: The percentage of naive T cells measured by flow cytometry correlated strongly with observed TCR beta diversity. Compared with the aged group, the long-lived group had more naive CD4+ T cells, fewer expanded clones and increased TCR diversity, a pattern suggesting age selection. Since profiling was done on bulk unsorted PBMCs, naive and antigen-experienced compartments could not be conclusively compared. As age increased, observed TCR beta diversity per million T cells dropped in a roughly linear way, and a significant reduction was already evident by age roughly 36. Donor CMV infection status was unknown, potentially confounding age-related changes in expanded clonotypes. Estimates of total diversity based on one million sequenced T cells were considered lower bounds and underestimates.

Turning to this clonotype: What this receptor recognizes is not known. No base qualities exist here, and no much larger clone lies one base off it.

Donors were about 36 systemically healthy Caucasian individuals from Russia aged roughly 6 to 95 years. Roughly 9.5 milliliters of peripheral blood were drawn from each donor into EDTA-treated Vacutainer tubes. Ficoll-Paque density-gradient centrifugation was used to isolate PBMCs, with at least 6.5 million per sample. Trizol reagent was used to extract total RNA from PBMCs, with at least 6 micrograms per sample. Naive CD45RAhigh/CD27high T cell percentages were measured by flow cytometry on a PBMC aliquot from every donor. The germline V gene gives CDR1 as MNHEY and CDR2 as SVGAGI. The germline ends are 15 bases apart after V is trimmed by 2 bases and J by 1 base. The CDR3 holds 17 amino acids from the cysteine to the phenylalanine. Kept here is only the CDR3 DNA, which spans 51 bases and is read in frame from base 1. Libraries were prepared through 5' RACE. Sequencer: Illumina HiSeq 2500. The second PCR ran for about 7 to 11 cycles and used a J-beta primer mix along with a sample-barcoded 5' primer. A unique molecular identifier was introduced onto each TCR beta cDNA molecule by a template-switch 5' adaptor carrying 12 random nucleotides. Each sample yielded at least 3 million CDR3-containing paired-end reads. The Mint cDNA synthesis kit, primed by a TRBC-specific oligonucleotide, was used to synthesize first-strand cDNA from all RNA. All cDNA was treated with uracil-DNA glycosylase and then went through a first 18-cycle PCR with the universal primers M1SS and BC2_uni_R. Per the source publication's procedure: For normalization, 1 million high-quality reads were randomly selected from each sample, with every read carrying a distinct molecular identifier. Instead of being binned into consensus sequences, reads that shared molecular identifiers were thrown out. MiTCR, set to a Q25 quality threshold and the strictest error-elimination algorithm, was used for CDR3 identification, clonotype clustering and error correction. Lower-bound total TCR beta diversity was estimated with a nonparametric unseen species model using Euler transformation. Using fastp at Q25 and MiXCR, TCRdb reprocessed the public reads and kept productive beta chains. Rows merge per CDR3 protein into single entries with the most common DNA and genes. The V and J calls, along with clone size, are taken from TCRdb and not from the paper's own processing. The sample contains about 800,000 distinct CDR3 sequences, around a quarter of them found a single time. 3% to 4% of the sample is in the top ten clones.

The same specimen was also included in a second study, on T cells of mothers and their children. That second report states: Nine systemically healthy Caucasian individuals served as donors, namely three mothers together with their six children. cDNA synthesis consumed the entire amount of extracted RNA, loaded at approximately 1.6 ug RNA in each 15 ul reaction. In the second PCR, sample barcodes and 2-4 random nucleotides were introduced via the M1S primer. Over 8 million TCR beta CDR3 reads were obtained for each mother, and 2.5 million to 3 million reads were obtained for each child. Thymic selection shapes the output of TCR recombination in a similar way in related and unrelated pairs, and inherited differences have a minor effect. Normalized repertoire overlap in related mother-child pairs was always slightly higher than in unrelated mother-child pairs, but the difference was never significant. No persistent microchimeric T cell clones were found, with a detection sensitivity of approximately 100 clones per million clonotypes. The study used deep NGS to compare TCR beta repertoires of mothers and children, seeking features distinguishing related mother-child pairs from unrelated individuals. The mean age was around 42 +/- 4 years for the mothers and about 10 +/- 4 years for the children. After adapter ligation with NEBNext reagents, the libraries were sequenced on Illumina HiSeq 2000 with 100+100 nt paired-end reads. Mother and child libraries were prepared a month apart and sequenced in separate runs to prevent cross-contamination. For each donor, somewhere between roughly 450,000 and 2,000,000 distinct TCR beta clonotypes were identified. Naive TCR beta clonotypes were estimated from low-frequency clonotypes matched to each donor's FACS-determined naive share, without sorting.

The chain is encoded by TRBV6-5 joined to TRBJ2-4; possibly the D gene is TRBD1, per 6 matching bases. The receptor's source is a boy between 10 and 17 years old in good health. Sequences were obtained from blood. The DNA reads TGTGCCAGCAGTTACCGAACAGGGTGGGGGGCCAAAAACATTCAGTACTTC. Its amino acids are CASSYRTGWGAKNIQYF.